Following are 11 T cell receptor beta chains from one sample sequenced in a study of cytomegalovirus exposure and HLA in healthy donors. Vbeta (60) and Jbeta (13) primers were used in the PCR. Data came from immunoSEQ multiplex PCR; TCRdb stores just in-frame clones and leaves some out. The sample holds 200,000 to 250,000 clones, about 83% seen once. The source material was PBMCs. The receptor set was obtained from a human donor in good health.

V gene TRBV7-2 combines with J gene TRBJ1-2, with 8 bases lining up with TRBD1. CDR1 is SGHTA, CDR2 FQGNSA, per germline. The V segment lost 4 bases and the J segment 4 bases; nucleotides outside the gene matches: 8. The CDR3 runs to 15 residues. The CDR3 loop reads CASSSQWTGSYGYTF. The CDR3 DNA reads as TGTGCCAGCAGCTCTCAATGGACAGGGAGCTATGGCTACACCTTC.

The rearrangement uses TRBV19 and TRBJ1-1; 8 bases match TRBD1. CDR1 and CDR2 from the germline V gene are LNHDA and SQIVND (reference sequence). CDR3 length: 15 amino acids. V shed 7 bases, J shed 5 bases, and the junction held 12 bases outside the gene matches. This CDR3 reads CASTSGGIRKTEAFF. The CDR3 DNA follows: TGTGCCAGTACCTCAGGGGGCATAAGAAAAACTGAAGCTTTCTTT.

The J gene is TRBJ1-2, the V gene TRBV6-5; D is unclear. Germline CDR1 reads MNHEY; CDR2 reads SVGAGI. V gave up 5 bases and J gave up 3 bases, with 4 bases separating them. CDR3 length equals 11 residues. The CDR3 DNA sequence: TGTGCCAGCAGTCGGGACTATGGCTACACCTTC. This codes for CASSRDYGYTF.

This chain joins TRBV19 and TRBJ2-3; 7 bases are shared with TRBD1. V shed 4 bases, J shed 6 bases, and the junction held 13 bases outside the gene matches. This CDR3 has 16 residues. Germline V lookup: CDR1 LNHDA, CDR2 SQIVND (reference sequence). CDR3 DNA sequence: TGTGCCAGTAGTAGCTTCGAACTCACAGGGGTCGATACGCAGTATTTT. Translated: CASSSFELTGVDTQYF.

This chain links TRBV11-2 with TRBJ2-2; no reliable D call. The germline V gene encodes CDR1 SGHAT and CDR2 FQNNGV. V lost 3 bases and J 5 bases, leaving 7 bases between the germline ends. The CDR3 loop spans 13 amino acids. CDR3 residues: CASSFPQTGELFF. The DNA for the CDR3 is TGTGCCAGCAGCTTCCCCCAGACCGGGGAGCTGTTTTTT. Full variable domain (rest looked up from reference TRBV11-2 and TRBJ2-2): EAGVAQSPRYKIIEKRQSVAFWCNPISGHATLYWYQQILGQGPKLLIQFQNNGVVDDSQLPKDRFSAERLKGVDSTLKIQPAKLEDSAVYLCASSFPQTGELFFGEGSRLTVL.

The J gene is TRBJ2-5, the V gene TRBV5-1; the match to TRBD2 covers 8 bases. J lost 2 bases, V lost 4 bases, and 13 bases had no gene match. The germline gives CDR1 SGHRS, CDR2 YFSETQ. This CDR3 spans 17 amino acids. This CDR3 reads CASSLGTAGGGQETQYF. The CDR3, as DNA: TGCGCCAGCAGCCTTGGGACGGCTGGCGGGGGGCAAGAGACCCAGTACTTC.

J is TRBJ2-5 and V is TRBV5-1, with TRBD1 matching over 8 bases. CDR1 SGHRS and CDR2 YFSETQ come from the germline V gene. The ends lost 5 bases at V and 5 bases at J; junction bases unmatched: 8. The CDR3 length is 14 residues. CDR3 sequence: CASSEPGGAETQYF. In DNA, the CDR3 is TGCGCCAGCAGTGAACCAGGGGGCGCGGAGACCCAGTACTTC.

A few counts support this clone. The chain uses TRBV10-3 and TRBJ2-5, with D possibly being TRBD1 (6 bases). Trimming shortened V by 10 bases and J by 5 bases, and 17 bases separated the two germline ends. Germline CDR1 ENHRY, CDR2 SYGVKD. This CDR3 spans 13 amino acids. The CDR3 is CATKGEVLETQYF. The DNA for the CDR3 is TGTGCCACCAAGGGGGAAGTGTTGGAGACCCAGTACTTC.

The chain recombines TRBV6-5 with TRBJ2-7; 11 bases fit TRBD1. V dropped 6 bases and J dropped 5; count of bases not matched to a gene: 9. The CDR3 is made up of 15 amino acids. Looked up from germline, CDR1 is MNHEY and CDR2 is SVGAGI. CDR3 sequence reads: CASRKGQGAPNEQYF. CDR3 bases: TGTGCCAGCAGGAAAGGACAGGGGGCTCCCAACGAGCAGTACTTC.

V gene TRBV11-3 combines with J gene TRBJ2-5; D is uncertain. This CDR3 has 13 amino acids. From germline, CDR1 is SGHNT and CDR2 YENEEA. V lost 3 bases to trimming and J lost 2 bases, with 7 bases between them. CDR3 protein: CASSLSAQETQYF. DNA for the CDR3: TGTGCCAGCAGCTTGAGCGCACAAGAGACCCAGTACTTC.

This sequence joins TRBV21-1 and TRBJ2-5; no DNA check was done on the table's D call, TRBD2. TRBV21-1 is a listed pseudogene. The CDR3 consists of 13 residues. The CDR3 is CASSKRPEETQYF. CDR3 nucleotides: TGTGCCAGCAGCAAGAGGCCAGAAGAGACCCAGTACTTC.